The present T cell receptor beta chain was sequenced within a study of T cells of healthy individuals. The CDR3 is 14 residues long. Germline CDR1 reads MNHNY; CDR2 reads SVGAGI (reference sequence). Deletions cut 6 bases from V and 9 bases from J, with 18 bases between. Using its own MiXCR run on the 5' RACE reads, TCRdb lists one record per CDR3 protein. The data show approximately 58,000 distinct CDR3 sequences, 14% to 15% seen once. V gene TRBV6-6 combines with J gene TRBJ1-5, with D perhaps matching TRBD1 (5 bases). The source of this sequence is a human donor in good health. The CDR3 bases are TGTGCCAGCAGCCGGGACCCGGTCAAGTGGCCCCAGCATTTT. Protein: CASSRDPVKWPQHF.